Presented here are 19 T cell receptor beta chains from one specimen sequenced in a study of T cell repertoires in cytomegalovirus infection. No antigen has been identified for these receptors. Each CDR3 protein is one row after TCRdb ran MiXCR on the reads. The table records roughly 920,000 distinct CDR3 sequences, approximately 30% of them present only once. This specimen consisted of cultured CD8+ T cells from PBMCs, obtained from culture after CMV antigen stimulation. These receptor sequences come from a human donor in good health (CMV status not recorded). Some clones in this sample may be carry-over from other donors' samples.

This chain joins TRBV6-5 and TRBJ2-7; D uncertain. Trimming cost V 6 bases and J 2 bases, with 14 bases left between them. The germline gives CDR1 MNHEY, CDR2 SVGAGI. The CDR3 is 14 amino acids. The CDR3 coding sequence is TGTGCCAGCAGGTCCCTGTCAGAGACCTACGAGCAGTACTTC. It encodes CASRSLSETYEQYF.

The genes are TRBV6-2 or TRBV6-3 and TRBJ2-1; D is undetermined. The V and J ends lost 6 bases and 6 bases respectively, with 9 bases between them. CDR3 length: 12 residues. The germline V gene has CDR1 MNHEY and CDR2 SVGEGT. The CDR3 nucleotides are TGTGCCAGCAGCCCGCTCCGCAATGAGCAGTTCTTC. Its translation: CASSPLRNEQFF.

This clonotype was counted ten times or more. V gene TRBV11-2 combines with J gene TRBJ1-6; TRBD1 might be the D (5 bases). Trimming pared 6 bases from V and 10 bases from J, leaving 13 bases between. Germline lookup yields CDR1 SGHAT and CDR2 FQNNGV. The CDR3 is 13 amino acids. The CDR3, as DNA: TGTGCCAGCAGTTCCTCCAGGGAGTCACCCCTCCACTTT. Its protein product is CASSSSRESPLHF.

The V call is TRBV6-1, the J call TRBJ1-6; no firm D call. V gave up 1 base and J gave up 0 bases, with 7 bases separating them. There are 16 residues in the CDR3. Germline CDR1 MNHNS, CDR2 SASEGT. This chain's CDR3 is CASSEGWSSYNSPLHF. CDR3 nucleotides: TGTGCCAGCAGTGAAGGGTGGAGCTCCTATAATTCACCCCTCCACTTT.

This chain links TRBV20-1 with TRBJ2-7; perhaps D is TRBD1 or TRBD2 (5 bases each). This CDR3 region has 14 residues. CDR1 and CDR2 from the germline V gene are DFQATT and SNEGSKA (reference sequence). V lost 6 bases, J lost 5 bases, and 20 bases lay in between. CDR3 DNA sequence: TGCAGTGCCAGGGCCGGGATCGGTCCTGACGAGCAGTACGTC. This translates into CSARAGIGPDEQYV.

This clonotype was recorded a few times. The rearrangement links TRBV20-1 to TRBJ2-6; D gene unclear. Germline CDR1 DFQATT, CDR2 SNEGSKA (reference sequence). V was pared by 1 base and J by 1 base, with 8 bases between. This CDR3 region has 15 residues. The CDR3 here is CSARVGSSGANVLTF. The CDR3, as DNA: TGCAGTGCTAGAGTGGGTTCATCTGGGGCCAACGTCCTGACTTTC.

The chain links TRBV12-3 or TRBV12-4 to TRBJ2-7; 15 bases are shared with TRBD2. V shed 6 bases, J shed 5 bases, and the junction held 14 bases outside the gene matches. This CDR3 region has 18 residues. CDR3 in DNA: TGTGCCAGCAGCTCAATGGGGGGACTAGCGGGGGGCGTCCACGAGCAGTACTTC. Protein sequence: CASSSMGGLAGGVHEQYF.

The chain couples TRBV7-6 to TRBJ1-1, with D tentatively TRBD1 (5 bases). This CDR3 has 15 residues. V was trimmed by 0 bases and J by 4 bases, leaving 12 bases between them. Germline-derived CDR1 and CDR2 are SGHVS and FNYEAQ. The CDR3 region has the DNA TGTGCCAGCAGCTTAGCGCTGGGGGGGACCACTGAAGCTTTCTTT. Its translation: CASSLALGGTTEAFF.

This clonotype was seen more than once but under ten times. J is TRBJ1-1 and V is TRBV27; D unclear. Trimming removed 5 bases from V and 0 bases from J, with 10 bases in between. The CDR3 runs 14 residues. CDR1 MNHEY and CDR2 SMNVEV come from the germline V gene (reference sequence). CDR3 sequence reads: CASSRGIMNTEAFF. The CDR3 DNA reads TGTGCCAGCAGTCGTGGGATCATGAACACTGAAGCTTTCTTT.

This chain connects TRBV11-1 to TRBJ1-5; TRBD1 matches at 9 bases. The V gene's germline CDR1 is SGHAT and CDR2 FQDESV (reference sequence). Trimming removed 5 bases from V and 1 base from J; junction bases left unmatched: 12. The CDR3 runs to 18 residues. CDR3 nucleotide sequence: TGTGCCAGCAGCCCTGGGACAGGGCGCCCCTTCAGCAATCAGCCCCAGCATTTT. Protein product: CASSPGTGRPFSNQPQHF.

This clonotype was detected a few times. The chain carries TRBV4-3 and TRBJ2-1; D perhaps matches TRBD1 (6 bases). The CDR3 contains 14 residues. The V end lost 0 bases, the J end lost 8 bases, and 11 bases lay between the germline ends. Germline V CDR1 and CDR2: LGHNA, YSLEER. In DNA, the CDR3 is TGCGCCAGCAGCCAAGACAGGGGTAAAGATGAGCAGTTCTTC. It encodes CASSQDRGKDEQFF.

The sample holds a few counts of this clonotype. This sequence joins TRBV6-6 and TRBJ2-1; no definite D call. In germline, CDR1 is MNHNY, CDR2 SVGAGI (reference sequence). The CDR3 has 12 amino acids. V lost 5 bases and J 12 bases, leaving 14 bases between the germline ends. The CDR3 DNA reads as TGTGCCAGCAGTGCAATGGAGCCGGGGCAGTTCTTC. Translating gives CASSAMEPGQFF.

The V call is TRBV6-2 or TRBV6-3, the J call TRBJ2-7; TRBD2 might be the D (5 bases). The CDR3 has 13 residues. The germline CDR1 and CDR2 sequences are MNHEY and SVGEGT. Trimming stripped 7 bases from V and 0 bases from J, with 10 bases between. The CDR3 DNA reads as TGTGCCAGCAAATCCGAGGGCTCCTACGAGCAGTACTTC. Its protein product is CASKSEGSYEQYF.

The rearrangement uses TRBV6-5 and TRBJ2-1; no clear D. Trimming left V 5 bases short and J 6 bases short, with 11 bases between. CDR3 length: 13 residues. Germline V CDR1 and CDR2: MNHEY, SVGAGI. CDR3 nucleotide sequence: TGTGCCAGCAGTAAGACTTCGGGCAATGAGCAGTTCTTC. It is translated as CASSKTSGNEQFF.

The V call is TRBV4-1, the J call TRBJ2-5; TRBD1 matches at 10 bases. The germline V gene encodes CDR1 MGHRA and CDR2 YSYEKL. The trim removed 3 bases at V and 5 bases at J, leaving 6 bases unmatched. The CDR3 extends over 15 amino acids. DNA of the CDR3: TGCGCCAGCAGCCACGTCCCGGGACAGGGGGAGACCCAGTACTTC. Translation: CASSHVPGQGETQYF.

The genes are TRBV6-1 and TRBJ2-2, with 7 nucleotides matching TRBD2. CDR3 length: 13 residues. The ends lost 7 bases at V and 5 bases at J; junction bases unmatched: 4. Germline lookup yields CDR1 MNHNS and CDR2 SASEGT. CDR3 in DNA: TGTGCCAGCAAAGGGGAGGGAACCGGGGAGCTGTTTTTT. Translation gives CASKGEGTGELFF.

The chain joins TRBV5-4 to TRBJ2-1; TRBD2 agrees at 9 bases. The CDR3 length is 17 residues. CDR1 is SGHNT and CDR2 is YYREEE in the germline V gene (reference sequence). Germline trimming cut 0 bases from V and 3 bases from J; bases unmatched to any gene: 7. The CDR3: CASSLAKGGGGYNEQFF. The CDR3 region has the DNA TGTGCCAGCAGCTTGGCCAAGGGCGGGGGGGGCTACAATGAGCAGTTCTTC.

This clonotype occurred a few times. CDR3 DNA sequence: TGCGCCAGCAGGGACAGTTCCTTCGGAAACACTGAAGCTTTCTTT. It codes for CASRDSSFGNTEAFF. V usage is TRBV10-2 and J usage is TRBJ1-1; a weak D match, TRBD1 (6 bases). Trimming stripped 6 bases from V and 2 bases from J, with 16 bases between. The CDR3 covers 15 residues. Per germline, CDR1 WSHSY and CDR2 SAAADI.

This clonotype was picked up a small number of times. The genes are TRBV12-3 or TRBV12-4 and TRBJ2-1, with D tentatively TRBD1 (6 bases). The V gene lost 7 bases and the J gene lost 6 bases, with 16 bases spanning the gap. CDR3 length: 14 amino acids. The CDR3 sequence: CASTLTGGTNEQFF. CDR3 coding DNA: TGTGCCAGCACCTTGACAGGAGGAACCAATGAGCAGTTCTTC.